These 10 T cell receptor beta chains were all obtained from the same sample, sequenced in a study of Tregs in tolerant kidney transplant recipients. Method: immunoSEQ multiplex PCR; TCRdb's copy keeps in-frame clones and lacks some. Its table lists approximately 49,000 clones. The material was CD4+ T cells from blood, obtained before the transplant. The receptors come from a human donor who received a combined kidney and bone marrow transplant.

As to this clone: The read falls 3 residues short of the CDR3 end, and the missing part is taken from the germline J gene. The chain employs TRBV5-1 and TRBJ2-7, with 7 bases aligning to TRBD1. The length of the CDR3 is 14 residues. Trimming removed 0 bases from V and 4 bases from J; junction bases left unmatched: 4. In germline, CDR1 is SGHRS, CDR2 YFSETQ. Here the CDR3 reads CASSLGQGFYEQYF. The sequenced part of the CDR3 DNA is TGCGCCAGCAGCTTGGGACAGGGATTTTACGAG.

Turning to this clone: The read gets to within 3 residues of the CDR3 end, and the germline J gene fills in the rest. The rearrangement links TRBV2 to TRBJ2-5; 9 bases align to TRBD2. V lost 7 bases, J lost 5 bases, and 2 bases stayed unmatched. The CDR3 is 12 amino acids. In germline, CDR1 is SNHLY, CDR2 FYNNEI. The chain's CDR3 is CASKREAETQYF. CDR3 DNA, as far as it was read: TGTGCCAGCAAGCGGGAGGCGGAGACC.

A remark on this clone: The read finishes 3 residues shy of the CDR3 end, and the germline J gene is used to complete it. This sequence joins TRBV19 and TRBJ1-1, with D tentatively TRBD1 (6 bases). The CDR3 has 14 residues. Germline V lookup: CDR1 LNHDA, CDR2 SQIVND (reference sequence). Trimming removed 5 bases from V and 1 base from J, with 11 bases in between. CDR3 DNA (partial): TGTGCCAGTAGTCCGTGGGACACGAACACTGAA. Translation gives CASSPWDTNTE. The entire CDR3 is CASSPWDTNTEAFF.

Notes on this clone: The read terminates 3 residues before the CDR3 end, so the remaining end is supplied by the germline J gene. The rearrangement uses TRBV5-6 and TRBJ2-3; D is unresolved. Between the trimmed V and J ends, which lost 3 bases and 6 bases, there was a span of 17 bases. CDR3 length: 15 amino acids. Germline assignment: CDR1 SGHDT and CDR2 YYEEEE. The sequenced part of the CDR3 DNA is TGTGCCAGCAGCTCCACCGGTATTGTTGAGGATACG. Residues: CASSSTGIVEDT. The entire CDR3 sequence reads CASSSTGIVEDTQYF.

The CDR3 is CASSNPLAGYNEQFF. The CDR3 DNA, read in part, is TGTGCCAGCAGCAACCCCCTCGCGGGTTACAATGAG. This chain uses TRBV11-1 with TRBJ2-1; maybe TRBD2 (5 bases). The CDR3 is cut off 3 residues early in the read; its end comes from the germline J gene. The germline gives CDR1 SGHAT, CDR2 FQDESV (reference sequence). This CDR3 is 15 amino acids long. V was shortened by 5 bases and J by 4 bases, with 15 bases between the two germline ends.

As to this clone: The observed sequence ends 3 residues before the CDR3 terminus, with the missing tail filled in from the germline J gene. The chain is built from TRBV20-1 and TRBJ1-5; D gene uncertain. V was cut by 2 bases and J by 6 bases, with 14 bases left in between. This CDR3 spans 14 amino acids. The V gene's germline CDR1 is DFQATT and CDR2 SNEGSKA (reference sequence). The CDR3 bases that were read are TGCAGTGCTAGATATGCCCAAGGGCCTCAGCCC. This codes for CSARYAQGPQP. The entire CDR3 sequence reads CSARYAQGPQPQHF.

For this clone: The read stops 3 residues short of the end of the CDR3; the missing end is completed from the germline J gene. The chain uses TRBV29-1 and TRBJ1-1; the D is unclear. The CDR3 has 13 residues. V dropped 4 bases and J dropped 1 base, with 10 bases sitting between them. Germline V gene lookup returns CDR1 SQVTM and CDR2 ANQGSEA. CDR3 loop: CSVVRGWNTEAFF. The part of the CDR3 DNA that was read is TGCAGCGTTGTCCGGGGTTGGAACACTGAA.

CDR3 protein: CASGGRSNQPQHF. The DNA read from the CDR3 is TGTGCCAGTGGGGGCCGAAGCAATCAGCCC. The chain combines TRBV19 with TRBJ1-5; TRBD1 is a possible D gene (6 bases). The CDR3 end lies 3 residues beyond the end of the read and is filled in from the germline J gene. Germline lookup yields CDR1 LNHDA and CDR2 SQIVND (reference sequence). V gave up 8 bases and J gave up 1 base, with 9 bases separating them. This CDR3 region has 13 residues.

As for this clone: The read comes to an end 3 residues before the CDR3 does, leaving the germline J gene to fill in the end. The chain combines TRBV20-1 with TRBJ2-5; TRBD2 matches at 10 bases. Germline-derived CDR1 and CDR2 are DFQATT and SNEGSKA (reference sequence). The V and J ends lost 5 bases and 5 bases, in that order; junction bases with no gene match: 8. The CDR3 is 14 amino acids. The CDR3 DNA, read in part, is TGCAGTGCTGGACTAGCGGAGACTGGGGAGACC. Translation: CSAGLAETGET. The whole CDR3 sequence reads CSAGLAETGETQYF.

Remarks on this clone: Coverage ceases 3 residues before the CDR3 finishes, and the germline J gene fills in the end. The rearrangement links TRBV19 to TRBJ1-1; D is perhaps TRBD1 (5 bases). CDR3 size: 15 residues. Trimming shortened V by 3 bases and J by 2 bases, and 13 bases separated the two germline ends. Germline V CDR1 and CDR2: LNHDA, SQIVND (reference sequence). CDR3 bases read: TGTGCCAGTAGTATTTTCGGACAAGGTAACACTGAA. This translates into CASSIFGQGNTE. The CDR3 reads in full as CASSIFGQGNTEAFF.